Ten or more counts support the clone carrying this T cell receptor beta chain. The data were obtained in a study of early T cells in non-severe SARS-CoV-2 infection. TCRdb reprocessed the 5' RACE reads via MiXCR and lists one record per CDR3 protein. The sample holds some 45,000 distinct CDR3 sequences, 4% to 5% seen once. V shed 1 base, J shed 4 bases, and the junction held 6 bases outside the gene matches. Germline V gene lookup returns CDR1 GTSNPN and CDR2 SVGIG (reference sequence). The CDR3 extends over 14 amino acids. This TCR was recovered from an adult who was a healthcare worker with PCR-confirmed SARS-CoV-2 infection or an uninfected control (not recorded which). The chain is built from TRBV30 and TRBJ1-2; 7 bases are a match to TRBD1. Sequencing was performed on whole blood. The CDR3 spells CAWSEGTAVYGYTF. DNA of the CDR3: TGTGCCTGGAGTGAGGGGACAGCGGTCTATGGCTACACCTTC. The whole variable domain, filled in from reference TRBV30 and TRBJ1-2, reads SQTIHQWPATLVQPVGSPLSLECTVEGTSNPNLYWYRQAAGRGLQLLFYSVGIGQISSEVPQNLSASRPQDRQFILSSKKLLLSDSGFYLCAWSEGTAVYGYTFGSGTRLTVV.